This TCR beta chain is drawn from a study of T cells in Graves' hyperthyroidism and ophthalmopathy. The TCR beta CDR3 regions underwent amplification using RNA transcripts as the source. When the TCR CDR3 underwent first-round RT-PCR, the HTBI primer set was used. MiXCR, applied by TCRdb to the multiplex PCR reads, yields one record per CDR3 protein. The sample has about 640,000 distinct CDR3 sequences; around 21% are singletons. Study results and limitations: Ophthalmopathy got predicted by the model a median about 6.5 months before its onset.

Ten or more counts support this clonotype. Its antigen is still unknown. CDR3 length: 19 residues. Germline-derived CDR1 and CDR2 are SGHTA and FQGNSA. V lost 5 bases to trimming and J lost 2 bases; unmatched junction nucleotides: 16. This sequence originates from a man aged 30 to 39 with Graves' ophthalmopathy. The chain uses TRBV7-2 and TRBJ2-7; 12 bases agree with TRBD2. What was sequenced was blood. The CDR3 nucleotides read TGTGCCAGCAGCCCAGTGGGCCGACTAGCGGGAGTCGGGACCTACGAGCAGTACTTC. This encodes CASSPVGRLAGVGTYEQYF.